The clone carrying this TCR beta chain has a handful of counts. This entry is derived from a study of blood T cell repertoires in COVID-19. At the level of the study: The United States, Italy and Spain were the sources of the acute and convalescent COVID-19 samples. In each case, the material was cDNA or gDNA derived from T cells, B-cell-depleted T cells, or PBMCs.

This CDR3 comprises 17 residues. Per germline, CDR1 GTSNPN and CDR2 SVGIG (reference sequence). Trimming removed 0 bases at V and 0 bases at J, with 15 bases between. Original methodology: Cell counts per sample came from amplifying reference gene primers. Libraries were prepared by immunoSEQ multiplex PCR; TCRdb keeps only in-frame clonotypes and omits some of them. V and J calls plus clone size are reproduced from that table; the DNA served to infer D and trimming. The profile shows 250,000 or so clones, roughly 88% of them singletons. The gene calls are TRBV30 and TRBJ1-3; maybe TRBD1 (5 bases). What was sequenced was peripheral blood. This receptor was taken from a woman under 40 with active or convalescent COVID-19. The CDR3 protein is CAWSVQLRASSGNTIYF. In DNA, the CDR3 is TGTGCCTGGAGTGTACAACTCAGGGCCTCCTCTGGAAACACCATATATTTT.